The rows below give T cell receptor beta chains drawn from one sample of a study of vaccination and CD4 T cells after COVID-19. No cognate antigen is known for these TCRs. TCRdb reprocessed the PCR reads via MiXCR and lists one record per CDR3 protein. In the table there are approximately 11,000 distinct CDR3 sequences, 20% of which are singletons. Sequenced material: CD4+ T cells from blood, cultured in vitro, taken before SARS-CoV-2 vaccination. All receptors derive from a human donor who received a COVID-19 vaccine. The CDR3 runs from the conserved cysteine through the conserved F or W. Fields, in order: D gene, clone size, J gene, V gene, CDR3 protein, CDR3 DNA. A D gene is named only where the DNA matches it firmly. The size of a clone is reported for some rows only, either as once, few or many, or as a class for expanded clones.

>NA|NA|TRBJ1-2|TRBV6-5
CASSYYPEDYGYTF
TGTGCCAGCAGTTACTATCCGGAGGACTATGGCTACACCTTC
>NA|few|TRBJ1-2|TRBV19
CASSIDIYGYGYTF
TGTGCCAGTAGTATAGATATTTATGGGTATGGCTACACCTTC
>NA|NA|TRBJ1-1|TRBV2
CASSPRGPSRTEAFF
TGTGCCAGCAGCCCCAGAGGGCCAAGCCGGACTGAAGCTTTCTTT
>NA|NA|TRBJ2-6|TRBV7-2
CASSSRQFGANVLTF
TGTGCCAGCAGCTCCAGACAGTTCGGGGCCAACGTCCTGACTTTC
>NA|few|TRBJ2-2|TRBV20-1
CSATRGLGNTGELFF
TGCAGTGCTACCCGGGGGCTAGGGAACACCGGGGAGCTGTTTTTT
>NA|few|TRBJ2-5|TRBV29-1
CSASGASQETQYF
TGCAGCGCTTCAGGGGCGTCCCAAGAGACCCAGTACTTC
>TRBD2|NA|TRBJ2-3|TRBV7-2
CASSPVAGGSTDTQYF
TGTGCCAGCAGCCCTGTAGCGGGGGGTAGCACAGATACGCAGTATTTT
>TRBD2|NA|TRBJ2-3|TRBV20-1
CSARGGGGAIVTQYF
TGCAGTGCTCGTGGTGGGGGGGGTGCGATCGTCACGCAGTATTTT
>NA|few|TRBJ1-1|TRBV27
CASSSQGGTEAFF
TGTGCCAGCAGTTCACAGGGAGGCACTGAAGCTTTCTTT
>NA|NA|TRBJ2-6|TRBV14
CASSEGGSGANVLTF
TGTGCCAGCAGCGAGGGGGGCTCTGGGGCCAACGTCCTGACTTTC
>NA|NA|TRBJ2-5|TRBV13
CASSLVPPDRGGTQYF
TGTGCCAGCAGCTTAGTCCCCCCGGACCGAGGAGGGACCCAGTACTTC
>NA|medium-sized|TRBJ1-6|TRBV6-1
CASSGREPLHF
TGTGCCAGCAGTGGCCGGGAACCCCTCCACTTT
>NA|NA|TRBJ2-1|TRBV20-1
CSASEGGEGNEQFF
TGCAGTGCTAGTGAGGGGGGCGAGGGCAATGAGCAGTTCTTC
>NA|few|TRBJ2-2|TRBV10-1
CASSESWTSTGELFF
TGCGCCAGCAGTGAGTCGTGGACAAGCACCGGGGAGCTGTTTTTT
>TRBD1|NA|TRBJ2-2|TRBV20-1
CSARESGTDNTGELFF
TGCAGTGCTAGGGAGAGTGGGACAGACAACACCGGGGAGCTGTTTTTT
>TRBD2|few|TRBJ2-1|TRBV20-1
CSASTAGSYNEQFF
TGCAGTGCTAGTACAGCGGGGTCCTACAATGAGCAGTTCTTC
>TRBD1|few|TRBJ2-7|TRBV2
CASGSQGANEQYF
TGTGCCAGCGGCTCACAGGGGGCAAACGAGCAGTACTTC
>NA|few|TRBJ1-2|TRBV6-1
CASSEWGEPPGYGYTF
TGTGCCAGCAGTGAATGGGGTGAACCACCTGGCTATGGCTACACCTTC
>TRBD1|NA|TRBJ1-5|TRBV11-2
CASRDRANQPQHF
TGTGCCAGCCGGGACAGGGCGAATCAGCCCCAGCATTTT
>TRBD2|NA|TRBJ2-1|TRBV25-1
CASSDTTSGRTAPYNEQFF
TGTGCCAGCAGTGATACGACTAGCGGGCGGACGGCCCCTTACAATGAGCAGTTCTTC
>TRBD2|NA|TRBJ2-1|TRBV14
CASSHPSGGAYNEQFF
TGTGCCAGCAGCCACCCGAGCGGGGGGGCCTACAATGAGCAGTTCTTC
>NA|NA|TRBJ1-2|TRBV2
CASSELGRMYRGYTF
TGTGCCAGCAGTGAATTAGGACGGATGTATAGGGGCTACACCTTC
>NA|NA|TRBJ2-3|TRBV5-4
CASSFGGQKADTQYF
TGTGCCAGCAGCTTTGGTGGGCAGAAGGCAGATACGCAGTATTTT
>NA|NA|TRBJ2-1|TRBV7-2
CASSLEGGPYNEQFF
TGTGCCAGCAGCTTAGAAGGGGGGCCCTACAATGAGCAGTTCTTC
>NA|NA|TRBJ2-3|TRBV29-1
CSVQGVGSDTQYF
TGCAGCGTTCAGGGAGTAGGTTCAGATACGCAGTATTTT
>NA|medium-sized|TRBJ1-2|TRBV20-1
CSAREPDNYGYTF
TGCAGTGCTAGAGAGCCCGATAACTATGGCTACACCTTC
>NA|NA|TRBJ2-5|TRBV21-1
CASSKKFLTRDYQETQYF
TGTGCCAGCAGCAAGAAATTTCTAACTCGGGACTATCAAGAGACCCAGTACTTC
>TRBD2|NA|TRBJ2-7|TRBV10-2
CASSETSGPYEQYF
TGCGCCAGCAGTGAGACTAGCGGGCCCTACGAGCAGTACTTC
>NA|NA|TRBJ1-4|TRBV5-1
CASSPGAQGGSEKLFF
TGCGCCAGCAGCCCGGGAGCTCAGGGAGGGAGTGAAAAACTGTTTTTT
>NA|NA|TRBJ2-5|TRBV18
CASSPRASTLGETQYF
TGTGCCAGCTCACCGAGGGCCTCTACCCTTGGGGAGACCCAGTACTTC
>NA|NA|TRBJ1-2|TRBV5-6
CASSRPVRQAVDYGYTF
TGTGCCAGCAGCCGCCCGGTGCGCCAGGCGGTCGACTATGGCTACACCTTC
>TRBD1|NA|TRBJ2-4|TRBV10-1
CASSESGQGAFGKNIQYF
TGCGCCAGCAGTGAGTCGGGACAGGGGGCTTTCGGCAAAAACATTCAGTACTTC
>NA|once|TRBJ1-2|TRBV6-1
CASSPTSYGYAF
TGTGCCAGCAGCCCTACTAGCTATGGCTACGCCTTC
>NA|few|TRBJ1-3|TRBV20-1
CSAEGGTGNTIYF
TGCAGTGCTGAAGGGGGTACCGGAAACACCATATATTTT
>NA|few|TRBJ1-6|TRBV10-2
CASRLPGRYNSPLHF
TGCGCCAGCAGGCTACCGGGACGGTATAATTCACCCCTCCACTTT
>NA|medium-sized|TRBJ1-1|TRBV20-1
CSASDRTRALLMNTEAFF
TGCAGTGCTAGTGATCGGACTAGGGCCTTGCTCATGAACACTGAAGCTTTCTTT
>TRBD1|few|TRBJ2-7|TRBV19
CASSGLRQGAYEQYF
TGTGCCAGTAGTGGATTGAGACAGGGCGCCTACGAGCAGTACTTC
>TRBD1|NA|TRBJ1-2|TRBV2
CASLPGRTGAIRNYGYTF
TGTGCCAGCCTACCTGGGCGGACAGGGGCGATTCGCAACTATGGCTACACCTTC
>TRBD1|NA|TRBJ1-2|TRBV15
CATSPDRAIGYTF
TGTGCCACCAGCCCGGACAGGGCGATAGGCTACACCTTC
>NA|medium-sized|TRBJ1-5|TRBV19
CASSGTGGIGHQPQHF
TGTGCCAGTAGTGGGACCGGTGGGATAGGGCATCAGCCCCAGCATTTT
>NA|NA|TRBJ2-1|TRBV9
CASSDRHIAAPSYNEQFF
TGTGCCAGCAGCGACCGTCACATAGCGGCCCCGTCCTACAATGAGCAGTTCTTC
>NA|few|TRBJ1-2|TRBV6-1
CASRPGGPNYGYTF
TGTGCCAGCCGCCCGGGGGGGCCTAACTATGGCTACACCTTC
>TRBD2|NA|TRBJ2-7|TRBV6-1
CASRRLAGAYEQYF
TGTGCCAGCAGACGACTAGCGGGGGCCTACGAGCAGTACTTC
>NA|NA|TRBJ2-7|TRBV7-8
CASSLEAVSLPYEQYF
TGTGCCAGCAGCTTAGAGGCCGTATCCCTCCCCTACGAGCAGTACTTC
>TRBD1|NA|TRBJ2-1|TRBV19
CASSIEGQTYNEQFF
TGTGCCAGTAGTATAGAGGGACAGACCTACAATGAGCAGTTCTTC
>NA|few|TRBJ2-3|TRBV6-1
CASSPDGASTDTQYF
TGTGCCAGCAGCCCGGACGGTGCTAGCACAGATACGCAGTATTTT
>NA|NA|TRBJ2-7|TRBV12-3/TRBV12-4
CASSFRDEQYF
TGTGCCAGCAGTTTTCGAGACGAGCAGTACTTC
>TRBD1|NA|TRBJ2-7|TRBV2
CAGKRDRGPEQYF
TGTGCCGGCAAACGGGACAGGGGGCCAGAGCAGTACTTC
>TRBD2|NA|TRBJ2-5|TRBV10-2
CASNLGLAAQETQYF
TGCGCCAGCAACCTTGGACTAGCGGCACAAGAGACCCAGTACTTC
>NA|few|TRBJ1-1|TRBV7-9
CASSFFEGPTEAFF
TGTGCCAGCAGCTTCTTTGAGGGGCCCACTGAAGCTTTCTTT
>NA|few|TRBJ1-1|TRBV19
CASRRDGNTEAFF
TGTGCCAGTAGAAGAGACGGGAACACTGAAGCTTTCTTT
>TRBD1|NA|TRBJ1-6|TRBV19
CASSTGQGVLNSPLHF
TGTGCCAGTAGTACGGGACAGGGGGTCCTCAATTCACCCCTCCACTTT
>TRBD1|NA|TRBJ1-4|TRBV18
CASSQGTGDEKLFF
TGTGCCAGCTCACAGGGGACAGGGGATGAAAAACTGTTTTTT
>TRBD2|NA|TRBJ2-7|TRBV20-1
CSATSGGYEQYF
TGCAGTGCAACCTCGGGGGGATACGAGCAGTACTTC
>TRBD2|NA|TRBJ2-1|TRBV5-1
CASSLGSQLAAPYNEQFF
TGCGCCAGCAGCTTGGGGTCCCAACTAGCGGCGCCCTACAATGAGCAGTTCTTC
>TRBD2|NA|TRBJ2-1|TRBV10-3
CATKGRGADNNEQFF
TGTGCCACCAAGGGGCGGGGGGCCGACAACAATGAGCAGTTCTTC
>NA|few|TRBJ2-5|TRBV25-1
CASSEPPVPPRRGETQYF
TGTGCCAGCAGTGAACCTCCGGTACCGCCACGCAGGGGAGAGACCCAGTACTTC
>NA|NA|TRBJ1-5|TRBV30
CARSPGTNQPQHF
TGTGCCCGGAGCCCAGGAACCAATCAGCCCCAGCATTTT
>TRBD1|NA|TRBJ2-3|TRBV6-1
CASRPGTGYADTQYF
TGTGCCAGCAGACCCGGGACAGGGTATGCAGATACGCAGTATTTT